The sequence of this T cell receptor (beta chain) was determined in a study of T cell responses to AZD1222 COVID-19 vaccine. Whole-study results and caveats: Most donors were white British and more were female, and clonal diversity was possibly underestimated.

Notes on this clone: No antigen is known for it.

Trimming pared 0 bases from V and 5 bases from J, leaving 17 bases between. The length of the CDR3 is 16 residues. CDR1 and CDR2 (germline): SGDLS, YYNGEE. Measured with immunoSEQ multiplex PCR; TCRdb has only the in-frame clones, and not every one. This table holds approximately 150,000 clones, approximately 93% found once. The source was peripheral blood, collected 28 days after the second AZD1222 dose. The rearrangement links TRBV9 to TRBJ2-5; weak D call: TRBD2 (6 bases). The receptor comes from an adult who received the AZD1222 COVID-19 vaccine. CDR3 residues: CASSVGGGSEWETQYF. The CDR3 nucleotides read TGTGCCAGCAGCGTAGGGGGAGGCTCTGAGTGGGAGACCCAGTACTTC.